This is a list of T cell receptor beta chains from one sample in a study of T cell responses to AZD1222 COVID-19 vaccine. Clones were sequenced by immunoSEQ multiplex PCR, and TCRdb holds only the in-frame ones, with some missing. The sample carries some 140,000 clones, around 84% recorded once. The material sequenced was peripheral blood, taken on day 0 of AZD1222 vaccination. The origin of the receptors is an adult in good health. The conserved cysteine and the conserved F or W are not part of the CDR3 here. The order of the fields is J gene, D gene, V gene, CDR3 protein. A D gene is named only where the DNA matches it firmly.

j_call: TRBJ2-7; d_call: TRBD2; v_call: TRBV9; cdr3_aa: ASSAQPGGLLGEQY
j_call: TRBJ1-5; d_call: NA; v_call: TRBV28; cdr3_aa: ASILGSSNQPQH
j_call: TRBJ1-2; d_call: TRBD1; v_call: TRBV28; cdr3_aa: ASSLPLGQGKGYT
j_call: TRBJ1-4; d_call: NA; v_call: TRBV6-5; cdr3_aa: ASSYSDSGNEKLF
j_call: TRBJ2-5; d_call: NA; v_call: TRBV14; cdr3_aa: ASSQLLSGTQY
j_call: TRBJ2-5; d_call: NA; v_call: TRBV9; cdr3_aa: ASSPRGKSRVEETQY
j_call: TRBJ2-3; d_call: TRBD2; v_call: TRBV5-1; cdr3_aa: ASSPGLAGSTDTQY
j_call: TRBJ1-1; d_call: TRBD1; v_call: TRBV18; cdr3_aa: ASSPGTGEAF
j_call: TRBJ2-1; d_call: TRBD2; v_call: TRBV9; cdr3_aa: ASSAPGGLNEQF
j_call: TRBJ2-2; d_call: TRBD1; v_call: TRBV11-3; cdr3_aa: ASSRWTGVTGELF
j_call: TRBJ2-7; d_call: NA; v_call: TRBV7-9; cdr3_aa: ASSLVPQYEQY
j_call: TRBJ1-5; d_call: NA; v_call: TRBV20-1; cdr3_aa: SASLGDSNQPQH
j_call: TRBJ2-1; d_call: TRBD2; v_call: TRBV7-9; cdr3_aa: ASLPRGGYGEF
j_call: TRBJ1-1; d_call: NA; v_call: TRBV28; cdr3_aa: ASSLLNTEAF
j_call: TRBJ2-1; d_call: NA; v_call: TRBV3-1/TRBV3-2; cdr3_aa: ASSRQSSDGREF
j_call: TRBJ1-3; d_call: TRBD1; v_call: TRBV29-1; cdr3_aa: SASGQGNGNTIY
j_call: TRBJ1-5; d_call: NA; v_call: TRBV19; cdr3_aa: ASSARDGYSNQPQH
j_call: TRBJ1-4; d_call: NA; v_call: TRBV25-1; cdr3_aa: ASSEGRSSNEKLF
j_call: TRBJ1-2; d_call: TRBD1; v_call: TRBV27; cdr3_aa: ASSLFAGTDYGYT
j_call: TRBJ1-1; d_call: NA; v_call: TRBV7-2; cdr3_aa: ASSFLPNTEAF
j_call: TRBJ1-6; d_call: TRBD1; v_call: TRBV29-1; cdr3_aa: SVGTGLSSPLH